This T cell receptor (beta chain) is from a study of CXCR3-negative and CXCR3-positive naive CD8 T cells. Germline V gene lookup returns CDR1 SQVTM and CDR2 ANQGSEA. The CDR3 length is 11 residues. Researchers prepared the TRB cDNA libraries using 5' RACE with UMI labels. TCRdb re-analyzed the 5' RACE reads; it lists each CDR3 protein once, without DNA. This listing includes 70,000 to 95,000 distinct CDR3 sequences. The chain couples TRBV29-1 to TRBJ2-7. This sequence originates from a human donor in good health. Some clones in this sample may be carry-over from other donors' samples. What was sequenced was naive CXCR3- CD8+ T cells from blood. Subset given: CD45RO-CCR7+CD27+CD95- naive CD8+ T cells lacking CXCR3 (TNR3-). The CDR3 spells CSVQFSYEQYF.